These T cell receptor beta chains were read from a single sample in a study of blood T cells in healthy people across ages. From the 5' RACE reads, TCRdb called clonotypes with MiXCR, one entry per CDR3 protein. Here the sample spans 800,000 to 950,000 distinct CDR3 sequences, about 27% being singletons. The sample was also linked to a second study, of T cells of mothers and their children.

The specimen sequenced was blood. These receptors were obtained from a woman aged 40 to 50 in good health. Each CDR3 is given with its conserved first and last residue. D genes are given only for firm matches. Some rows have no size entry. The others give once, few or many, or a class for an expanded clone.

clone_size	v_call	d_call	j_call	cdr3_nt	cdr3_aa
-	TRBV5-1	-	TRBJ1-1	TGCGCCGGCAGCGCGTTACAGGGAGGAGAGACTGAAGCTTTCTTT	CAGSALQGGETEAFF
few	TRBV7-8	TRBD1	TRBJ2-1	TGTGCCAGCAGCTTACAGACAGGGGGTTACAATGAGCGGTTCTTC	CASSLQTGGYNERFF
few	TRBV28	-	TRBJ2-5	TGTGCCAGCTCGAGGGGCCAGTACCAAGAGACCCAGTACTTC	CASSRGQYQETQYF
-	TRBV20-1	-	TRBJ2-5	TGCAGTGCTAGAGGGATGAAGGAGACCCAGTACTTC	CSARGMKETQYF
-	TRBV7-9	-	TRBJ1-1	TGTGCCAGCAGCTTAATAAACAGCGGGAACACTGAAGCTTTCTTT	CASSLINSGNTEAFF
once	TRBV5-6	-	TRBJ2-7	TGTGCCAGCAGCTTGCCCATCGGAGCGACCACCTACGAGCAGTACTTC	CASSLPIGATTYEQYF
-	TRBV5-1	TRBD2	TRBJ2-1	TGCGCCAGCAGCTTGGGATTCGGGGGGGCCATTTTCTATGAGCAGTTCTTC	CASSLGFGGAIFYEQFF
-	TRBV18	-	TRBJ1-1	TGTGCCAGCTCACCACCGGACGGTATGAACACTGAAGCTTTCTTT	CASSPPDGMNTEAFF
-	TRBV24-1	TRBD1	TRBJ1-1	TGTGCCACCAGTGGCAGGGGGGGAACTGAAGCTTTCTTT	CATSGRGGTEAFF
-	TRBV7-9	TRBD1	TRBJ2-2	TGTGCCAGCAGCCGGGGACAGGAGATCACCGGGGAGCTGTTTTTT	CASSRGQEITGELFF
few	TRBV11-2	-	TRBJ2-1	TGTACCAGCAGCTTAGATCGGGGTAATGAGCAGTTCTTC	CTSSLDRGNEQFF
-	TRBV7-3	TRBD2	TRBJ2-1	TGTGCCAGCAGCTTTGGACTAGCGGACAATGAGCAGTTCTTC	CASSFGLADNEQFF
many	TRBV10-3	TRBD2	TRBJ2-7	TGTGCCATCAGTGGATCTTCTAGCGGGGACCCCTACGAGCAGTACTTC	CAISGSSSGDPYEQYF
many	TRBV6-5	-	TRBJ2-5	TGTGCCAGCAGTCGAAGTCCGGGGGAAGAGACCCAGTACTTC	CASSRSPGEETQYF
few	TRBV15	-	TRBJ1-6	TGTGCCACCAGCCGAGGGGGTGACTATAATTCACCCCTCCACTTT	CATSRGGDYNSPLHF
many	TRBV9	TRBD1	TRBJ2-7	TGTGCCAGCAGCGTTGGGACAGGGGCCGGTTACGAGCAGTACTTC	CASSVGTGAGYEQYF
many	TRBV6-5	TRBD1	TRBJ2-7	TGTGCCAGCAGTCCCGGGACAGGGTTCGAGCAGTACTTC	CASSPGTGFEQYF
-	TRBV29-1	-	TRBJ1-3	TGCAGCGTAGGGGGACACCCTCTCTCTGGAAACACCACATATTTT	CSVGGHPLSGNTTYF
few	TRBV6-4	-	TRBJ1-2	TGTGCCAGCAGTGACTCAGGACGGTCTAACTATGGCTACACCTTC	CASSDSGRSNYGYTF
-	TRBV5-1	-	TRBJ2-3	TGCGCCAGCAGCTTGGAACAGTTCACAGATATGCAGTATTTT	CASSLEQFTDMQYF
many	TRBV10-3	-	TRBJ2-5	TGTGCCATCAGTGAGGCGTATGAGACCCAGTACTTC	CAISEAYETQYF
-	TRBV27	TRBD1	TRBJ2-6	TGTGCCAGCGCCTCCGGGACAGGGGTGACTGGGGCCAACGTCCTGACTTTC	CASASGTGVTGANVLTF
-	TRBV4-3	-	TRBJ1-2	TGCGCCAGCAGCCAAGGACAGGTTGTCAATGGCTACACCTTC	CASSQGQVVNGYTF
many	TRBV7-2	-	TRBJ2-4	TGTGCCAGCAGCGGGGCGCGGGACGACATTCAGTACTTC	CASSGARDDIQYF
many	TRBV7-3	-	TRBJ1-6	TGTGCCAGCAGCTTACAGGGGCAAAATAATTCACCCCTCCACTTT	CASSLQGQNNSPLHF
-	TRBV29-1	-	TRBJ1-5	TGCAGCGTTATCCGAGGGGGAGGGCAGCCCCAGCATTTT	CSVIRGGGQPQHF
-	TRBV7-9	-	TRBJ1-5	TGTGCCAGCAGTTCCGGGTTAGGGGCAAGCAATCAGCCCCAGCATTTT	CASSSGLGASNQPQHF
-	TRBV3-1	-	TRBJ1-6	TGTGCCAGCAGCCGATCCCCGTCTCCCCTCCACTTT	CASSRSPSPLHF
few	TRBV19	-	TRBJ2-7	TGTGCCAGTAGTGGGGCGGCAAGCTCCTACGAGCAGTACTTC	CASSGAASSYEQYF
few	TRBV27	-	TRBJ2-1	TGTGCCAGCAGTTATTGGAATGAGCAGTTCTTC	CASSYWNEQFF
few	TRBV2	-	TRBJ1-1	TGTGCCAGCAGTGAAGATGGGAGCCGGAACACTGAAGCTTTCTTT	CASSEDGSRNTEAFF
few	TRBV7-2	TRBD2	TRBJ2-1	TGTGCCAGCAGCGGCGGGGGGGCCCGGGATGAGCAGTTCTTC	CASSGGGARDEQFF
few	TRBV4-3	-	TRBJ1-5	TGCGCCGGCAGCCAAGAGCCGGGACCTTATAGCAATCAGCCCCAGCATTTT	CAGSQEPGPYSNQPQHF
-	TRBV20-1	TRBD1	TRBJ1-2	TGCAGTGCTAGAGGCCGGGGACAGGGGGCAGTCAACTATGGCTACACCTTC	CSARGRGQGAVNYGYTF
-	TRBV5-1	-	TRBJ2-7	TGCGCCAGCAGCTTGGTGAATCCGGGCTACTACGAGCAGTACTTC	CASSLVNPGYYEQYF
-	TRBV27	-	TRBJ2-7	TGTGCCAGCAGTTTATCTCTGGGGGCCTACGAGCAGTACTTC	CASSLSLGAYEQYF
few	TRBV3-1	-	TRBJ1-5	TGTGCCAGCAGCCAAGAGGGAGGGGATCAGCCCCAGCATTTT	CASSQEGGDQPQHF
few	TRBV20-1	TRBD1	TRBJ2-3	TGCAGTGCTTACGGGACAGACACAGATACGCAGTATTTT	CSAYGTDTDTQYF
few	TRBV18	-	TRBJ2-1	TGTGCCAGCTCACCAGGATCCAGCGCGGATGAGCAGTTCTTC	CASSPGSSADEQFF
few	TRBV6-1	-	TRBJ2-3	TGTGCCAGCAGGGTAGGCCCGTCAGATACGCAGTATTTT	CASRVGPSDTQYF